The 26 T cell receptor beta chains below come from one sample, sequenced in a study of blood T cell repertoires in COVID-19. This table comes from immunoSEQ multiplex PCR, and its TCRdb copy is limited to in-frame clones, with some not included. The data show about 81,000 clones, about 89% seen once. The sequenced material came from peripheral blood. The receptors come from a man aged 65 to 79 with active or convalescent COVID-19.

The chain has TRBV7-9 and TRBJ2-1; D gene uncertain. The CDR3 length is 11 residues. Germline assignment: CDR1 SEHNR and CDR2 FQNEAQ (reference sequence). Trimming left V 7 bases short and J 7 bases short, with 8 bases between. The CDR3 is CASNPRNEQFF. The CDR3 bases are TGTGCCAGCAACCCCCGGAATGAGCAGTTCTTC.

The CDR3 region is CASSGGHLGETQYF. CDR3 DNA sequence: TGCGCCAGCAGCGGGGGACACCTGGGGGAGACCCAGTACTTC. This chain uses TRBV5-1 with TRBJ2-5; D may be TRBD1 (6 bases). The CDR3 has 14 residues. From germline, CDR1 is SGHRS and CDR2 YFSETQ. Trimming shortened V by 4 bases and J by 5 bases, and 15 bases separated the two germline ends. Full variable domain (rest looked up from reference TRBV5-1 and TRBJ2-5): KAGVTQTPRYLIKTRGQQVTLSCSPISGHRSVSWYQQTPGQGLQFLFEYFSETQRNKGNFPGRFSGRQFSNSRSEMNVSTLELGDSALYLCASSGGHLGETQYFGPGTRLLVL.

The chain carries TRBV27 and TRBJ1-1; D might be TRBD1 (6 bases). Trimming shortened V by 6 bases and J by 4 bases, and 12 bases separated the two germline ends. The germline gives CDR1 MNHEY, CDR2 SMNVEV (reference sequence). The CDR3 length is 13 residues. The CDR3 is CASSPFRGTEAFF. The DNA for the CDR3 is TGTGCCAGCAGCCCCTTCAGGGGCACTGAAGCTTTCTTT.

The chain carries TRBV18 and TRBJ1-2; D not certain. CDR1 is KGHSH, CDR2 LQKENI, per germline. The CDR3 sequence is 14 residues long. V was trimmed by 0 bases and J by 4 bases, leaving 9 bases between them. CDR3 residues: CASSPPSEPYGYTF. The DNA of the CDR3 is TGTGCCAGCTCACCACCGTCAGAACCCTATGGCTACACCTTC.

The V and J genes are TRBV7-2 and TRBJ1-4; 10 positions match TRBD1. Per the germline V gene, CDR1 is SGHTA and CDR2 is FQGNSA. The CDR3 is 14 residues long. The ends lost 5 bases at V and 7 bases at J; junction bases unmatched: 4. The CDR3 loop is CASSLGTGVEKLFF. DNA of the CDR3: TGTGCCAGCAGCCTCGGGACAGGGGTTGAAAAACTGTTTTTT.

The chain uses TRBV21-1 and TRBJ2-4; the table's D call of TRBD2 was not tested on the DNA. TRBV21-1 is flagged as a pseudogene. The CDR3 covers 18 residues. CDR3 loop: CASSKGGGQTLAKNIQYF. The DNA of the CDR3 is TGTGCCAGCAGCAAAGGGGGGGGGCAGACCCTAGCCAAAAACATTCAGTACTTC.

CDR3 sequence (DNA): TGTGCCAGCTCACCAGGAGGAATGGGCAATCAGCCCCAGCATTTT. Amino acid sequence: CASSPGGMGNQPQHF. The chain links TRBV18 to TRBJ1-5; no definite D call. From germline, CDR1 is KGHSH and CDR2 LQKENI. The CDR3 loop spans 15 amino acids. V was cut by 2 bases and J by 2 bases, with 10 bases left in between.

The chain carries TRBV7-9 and TRBJ2-5, with D maybe TRBD1 (5 bases). The CDR3 has 15 amino acids. Trimming left V 1 base short and J 2 bases short, with 11 bases between. Per germline, CDR1 SEHNR and CDR2 FQNEAQ (reference sequence). The CDR3 is CASSLERGKQETQYF. CDR3 DNA: TGTGCCAGCAGCTTAGAAAGGGGAAAGCAAGAGACCCAGTACTTC.

The gene calls are TRBV5-1 and TRBJ1-2; TRBD1 aligns across 7 bases. Germline values: CDR1 SGHRS, CDR2 YFSETQ. Unmatched junction bases numbered 4, after V lost 2 bases and J lost 6 bases. The CDR3 spans 13 residues. The CDR3 loop is CASSLQGRDGYTF. The CDR3 bases are TGCGCCAGCAGCTTACAGGGGAGAGATGGCTACACCTTC.

The chain employs TRBV7-6 and TRBJ1-2; 7 positions match TRBD1. CDR3 length: 15 amino acids. Germline V gives CDR1 SGHVS, CDR2 FNYEAQ. V lost 5 bases, J lost 7 bases, and 13 bases stayed unmatched. The CDR3 is CASSVGQGGFGGYTF. The CDR3 DNA is TGTGCCAGCAGCGTAGGCCAGGGGGGTTTTGGTGGCTACACCTTC. Based on the CDR3 plus reference TRBV7-6 and TRBJ1-2, the full variable domain is GAGVSQSPRYKVTKRGQDVALRCDPISGHVSLYWYRQALGQGPEFLTYFNYEAQQDKSGLPNDRFSAERPEGSISTLTIQRTEQRDSAMYRCASSVGQGGFGGYTFGSGTRLTVV.

This clone was found once. The DNA for the CDR3 is TGTGCCACCAGCAAAAGGACAGGGTCTGATAATTCACCCCTCCACTTT. Protein product: CATSKRTGSDNSPLHF. The V and J genes are TRBV15 and TRBJ1-6; 8 positions match TRBD1. The CDR3 is made up of 16 amino acids. The germline V gene has CDR1 LNHNV and CDR2 YYDKDF (reference sequence). J was trimmed by 5 bases and V by 4 bases; bases with no gene match: 7.

The rearrangement uses TRBV19 and TRBJ2-1; 15 nucleotides agree with TRBD2. The J segment lost 7 bases and the V segment lost 1 base, leaving 5 bases of the junction unmatched. Germline V gene data show CDR1 as LNHDA and CDR2 as SQIVND (reference sequence). This CDR3 comprises 17 residues. The CDR3 coding sequence is TGTGCCAGTAGTATAGGGACTAGCGGGGGGGCCAGGAATGAGCAGTTCTTC. The encoded protein is CASSIGTSGGARNEQFF.

The J gene is TRBJ1-1, the V gene TRBV3-1 (or the pseudogene TRBV3-2); 7 nucleotides agree with TRBD1. Per germline, CDR1 LGHDT and CDR2 YNNKEL (reference sequence). V was clipped by 4 bases and J by 0 bases; unmatched bases: 2. This CDR3 has 14 residues. The DNA for the CDR3 is TGTGCCAGCAGCCCCAGGGGGATGAACACTGAAGCTTTCTTT. Protein product: CASSPRGMNTEAFF.

J is TRBJ1-3 and V is TRBV11-2, with D uncertain. The CDR3 is made up of 14 amino acids. Germline CDR1 is SGHAT and CDR2 is FQNNGV. Trimming shortened V by 5 bases and J by 1 base, and 9 bases separated the two germline ends. The CDR3 region has the DNA TGTGCCAGCAGCCGAGGGCGGTCTGGAAACACCATATATTTT. This translates into CASSRGRSGNTIYF.

V and J are TRBV3-1 (or the pseudogene TRBV3-2) and TRBJ2-5; TRBD2 might be the D (7 bases). The CDR3 is 13 amino acids. Trimming removed 6 bases at V and 4 bases at J, with 12 bases between. Per germline, CDR1 LGHDT and CDR2 YNNKEL (reference sequence). This CDR3 is CASRKGGGETQYF. Here the CDR3 DNA reads TGTGCCAGCAGAAAAGGGGGGGGAGAGACCCAGTACTTC.

This rearrangement joins TRBV4-1 to TRBJ1-2; D might be TRBD1 (5 bases). Germline V gives CDR1 MGHRA, CDR2 YSYEKL. The V end was cut by 6 bases, the J end by 4 bases, with 15 bases between. This CDR3 region has 14 residues. The CDR3 loop reads CASRGETMSYGYTF. The CDR3 nucleotides read TGCGCCAGCAGAGGGGAAACTATGTCCTATGGCTACACCTTC.

V usage is TRBV6-2 or TRBV6-3 and J usage is TRBJ1-5; 8 bases map to TRBD1. Trimming at V came to 6 bases and at J to 4 bases, leaving 11 bases not matched to a gene. Germline CDR1 and CDR2: MNHEY and SVGEGT. This CDR3 comprises 16 residues. The CDR3 DNA sequence: TGTGCCAGCAGCACATTCCCAGACAGGGGTAATCAGCCCCAGCATTTT. Translating gives CASSTFPDRGNQPQHF.

This clone appeared once. V is TRBV19 and J is TRBJ2-6; D is perhaps TRBD2 (5 bases). Per the germline V gene, CDR1 is LNHDA and CDR2 is SQIVND (reference sequence). V lost 7 bases to trimming and J lost 0 bases, with 16 bases between them. The CDR3 has 17 amino acids. CDR3 DNA: TGTGCCAGTACCCACGGGGTGGTCTACTCTGGGGCCAACGTCCTGACTTTC. This sequence encodes CASTHGVVYSGANVLTF.

The rearrangement joins TRBV6-2 or TRBV6-3 to TRBJ1-4; D remains unclear. This CDR3 is 14 amino acids long. CDR1 is MNHEY, CDR2 SVGEGT, per germline. V lost 5 bases and J lost 4, with 11 bases in between. The CDR3 loop reads CASSPRLSNEKLFF. The CDR3 DNA sequence: TGTGCCAGCAGTCCGAGGCTTAGTAATGAAAAACTGTTTTTT.

The chain has TRBV5-5 and TRBJ1-1; weak D call: TRBD1 (5 bases). Between the trimmed V and J ends, which lost 3 bases and 5 bases, there was a span of 11 bases. CDR3 length: 13 amino acids. The germline gives CDR1 SGHKS, CDR2 YYEKEE (reference sequence). DNA of the CDR3: TGTGCCAGCAGCTCAGGGTTTCGGACTGAAGCTTTCTTT. Its translation: CASSSGFRTEAFF. Using reference TRBV5-5 and TRBJ1-1 for the parts outside the CDR3, the full variable domain is DAGVTQSPTHLIKTRGQQVTLRCSPISGHKSVSWYQQVLGQGPQFIFQYYEKEERGRGNFPDRFSARQFPNYSSELNVNALLLGDSALYLCASSSGFRTEAFFGQGTRLTVV.

V is TRBV7-2 and J is TRBJ2-3, with a possible D match to TRBD1 (6 bases). Trimming pared 1 base from V and 6 bases from J, leaving 14 bases between. Germline V lookup: CDR1 SGHTA, CDR2 FQGNSA. CDR3 length equals 15 residues. CDR3 protein: CASSLGGGSADTQYF. In DNA, the CDR3 is TGTGCCAGCAGCTTAGGAGGGGGTTCCGCGGATACGCAGTATTTT. Variable domain in full (rest from reference TRBV7-2 and TRBJ2-3): GAGVSQSPSNKVTEKGKDVELRCDPISGHTALYWYRQSLGQGLEFLIYFQGNSAPDKSGLPSDRFSAERTGGSVSTLTIQRTQQEDSAVYLCASSLGGGSADTQYFGPGTRLTVL.

The chain's CDR3 is CATSILRTSVPYEQYF. The CDR3 coding sequence is TGTGCGACCAGTATACTAAGGACTAGCGTCCCCTACGAGCAGTACTTC. This chain links TRBV19 with TRBJ2-7; TRBD2 agrees at 9 bases. The CDR3 is 16 residues long. Germline lookup yields CDR1 LNHDA and CDR2 SQIVND (reference sequence). Full variable domain (remainder filled in from reference TRBV19 and TRBJ2-7): DGGITQSPKYLFRKEGQNVTLSCEQNLNHDAMYWYRQDPGQGLRLIYYSQIVNDFQKGDIAEGYSVSREKKESFPLTVTSAQKNPTAFYLCATSILRTSVPYEQYFGPGTRLTVT.

CDR3 region: CASSPSGASYTF. CDR3 DNA: TGTGCCAGCAGTCCTTCAGGCGCCAGCTACACCTTC. V gene TRBV27 combines with J gene TRBJ1-2; D is unresolved. V was trimmed by 5 bases and J by 9 bases, leaving 13 bases between them. Germline loops: CDR1 MNHEY, CDR2 SMNVEV (reference sequence). The CDR3 spans 12 residues.

V usage is TRBV6-5 and J usage is TRBJ2-3, with D possibly TRBD2 on 5 matching bases. The CDR3 totals 14 residues. The V and J ends lost 2 bases and 3 bases respectively, with 9 bases between them. Germline loops: CDR1 MNHEY, CDR2 SVGAGI. Here the CDR3 reads CASSYRDVTDTQYF. Here the CDR3 DNA reads TGTGCCAGCAGTTACCGGGATGTAACAGATACGCAGTATTTT.

The genes are TRBV29-1 and TRBJ1-1; unclear D gene. The CDR3 loop spans 11 amino acids. The V gene's germline CDR1 is SQVTM and CDR2 ANQGSEA. V lost 4 bases and J lost 11, with 14 bases in between. CDR3 sequence reads: CSVVVRSRAFF. CDR3 nucleotide sequence: TGCAGCGTTGTTGTCCGTAGTCGGGCTTTCTTT.

Details on this clone: Its ends do not fully match the called genes, so a read error is possible. V is TRBV6-5 and J is TRBJ1-2; TRBD1 matches at 9 bases. The CDR3 runs to 13 residues. Germline CDR1 and CDR2: MNHEY and SVGAGI. The CDR3 bases are TGTGCCAGCAATTACCGACAGGGGGACGGCTACACCTTC. The encoded protein is CASNYRQGDGYTF.